Listed here are 11 T cell receptor beta chains from one sample, sequenced in a study of T cell responses to AZD1222 COVID-19 vaccine. Produced via immunoSEQ multiplex PCR; TCRdb's table is partial and in-frame only. The data show approximately 80,000 clones, about 90% seen once. Specimen: peripheral blood, collected on day 0 of AZD1222 vaccination. Source of these receptors: an adult in good health.

V usage is TRBV11-2 and J usage is TRBJ1-3; weak D call: TRBD1 (5 bases). From germline, CDR1 is SGHAT and CDR2 FQNNGV. The CDR3 consists of 12 residues. The V end was cut by 9 bases, the J end by 3 bases, with 9 bases between. This CDR3 reads CASQGYGNTIYF. CDR3 DNA sequence: TGTGCCAGTCAGGGATATGGAAACACCATATATTTT.

This chain connects TRBV12-3 or TRBV12-4 to TRBJ2-2; D remains ambiguous. V shed 7 bases and J shed 7 bases, with 13 bases lying between them. This CDR3 contains 13 residues. Written as DNA, the CDR3 is TGTGCCAGCACCTTGGGAAAGGGCGGGGAGCTGTTTTTT. Its translation is CASTLGKGGELFF.

The chain carries TRBV11-1 and TRBJ1-2; 7 bases are shared with TRBD1. Germline V lookup: CDR1 SGHAT, CDR2 FQDESV (reference sequence). Losses at the gene ends were 5 bases for V and 4 bases for J; bases not matched to a gene: 4. This CDR3 contains 13 residues. The CDR3 region is CASSPTGRYGYTF. The CDR3 bases are TGTGCCAGCAGCCCGACAGGGCGCTATGGCTACACCTTC.

This chain links TRBV6-6 with TRBJ1-2; D might be TRBD1 (5 bases). V gave up 6 bases and J gave up 5 bases, with 10 bases separating them. The CDR3 length is 12 residues. Per germline, CDR1 MNHNY and CDR2 SVGAGI (reference sequence). CDR3 loop: CASRPDSYGYTF. The CDR3 nucleotides read TGTGCCAGCAGGCCCGACAGTTATGGCTACACCTTC.

The rearrangement links TRBV5-5 to TRBJ1-1, with TRBD1 matching over 9 bases. The trim removed 4 bases at V and 3 bases at J, leaving 4 bases unmatched. Germline CDR1 is SGHKS and CDR2 is YYEKEE (reference sequence). The CDR3 extends over 14 amino acids. The CDR3 coding sequence is TGTGCCAGCAGCCGCCGGACAGGGGACACTGAAGCTTTCTTT. This sequence encodes CASSRRTGDTEAFF.

The genes are TRBV6-5 and TRBJ2-1, with 8 bases that match TRBD2. Germline-derived CDR1 and CDR2 are MNHEY and SVGAGI. This CDR3 comprises 15 residues. The ends lost 2 bases at V and 8 bases at J; junction bases unmatched: 8. The CDR3 bases are TGTGCCAGCAGTTACGCGGCTAGCGGGTCCCATGAGCAGTTCTTC. This gives the protein CASSYAASGSHEQFF.

This chain uses TRBV18 with TRBJ2-5; 8 nucleotides agree with TRBD2. Germline CDR1 is KGHSH and CDR2 is LQKENI. The CDR3 runs to 15 residues. V shed 3 bases and J 4 bases; nucleotides not matched to a gene: 7. CDR3 sequence: CASSPQGLAGETQYF. The DNA for the CDR3 is TGTGCCAGCTCACCCCAAGGGCTAGCGGGAGAGACCCAGTACTTC.

The rearrangement joins TRBV27 to TRBJ1-6, with 7 nucleotides matching TRBD1. The CDR3 length is 14 residues. From germline, CDR1 is MNHEY and CDR2 SMNVEV (reference sequence). V was pared by 5 bases and J by 7 bases, with 5 bases of the junction left unmatched. In nucleotides, the CDR3 is TGTGCCAGCAGTCCCCAGGGGGTGAATTCACCCCTCCACTTT. Its translation is CASSPQGVNSPLHF.

This clone was counted a single time. The chain uses TRBV5-6 and TRBJ1-2; TRBD1 aligns across 7 bases. The germline CDR1 and CDR2 sequences are SGHDT and YYEEEE. After removal of 5 bases from V and 7 bases from J, the junction contained 8 bases not matched to a gene. The CDR3 runs to 13 residues. The CDR3 bases are TGTGCCAGCAGGTTAAGACAGGGCTTTGGCTACACCTTC. Protein sequence: CASRLRQGFGYTF.

V gene TRBV7-3 combines with J gene TRBJ1-1, with D perhaps TRBD1 (6 bases). This CDR3 contains 14 residues. Looked up from germline, CDR1 is SGHTA and CDR2 is FQGTGA. Trimming removed 5 bases from V and 2 bases from J, with 12 bases in between. This chain's CDR3 is CASSPGQRNTEAFF. The CDR3 DNA follows: TGTGCCAGCAGCCCAGGACAGAGAAACACTGAAGCTTTCTTT.

This chain joins TRBV20-1 and TRBJ1-6; D unresolved. Germline V gene data show CDR1 as DFQATT and CDR2 as SNEGSKA (reference sequence). CDR3 size: 15 residues. Deletions cut 3 bases from V and 5 bases from J, with 14 bases between. The CDR3 nucleotides are TGCAGTGCTAGTGAATCGGGGTTACATAATTCACCCCTCCACTTT. Its translation is CSASESGLHNSPLHF.